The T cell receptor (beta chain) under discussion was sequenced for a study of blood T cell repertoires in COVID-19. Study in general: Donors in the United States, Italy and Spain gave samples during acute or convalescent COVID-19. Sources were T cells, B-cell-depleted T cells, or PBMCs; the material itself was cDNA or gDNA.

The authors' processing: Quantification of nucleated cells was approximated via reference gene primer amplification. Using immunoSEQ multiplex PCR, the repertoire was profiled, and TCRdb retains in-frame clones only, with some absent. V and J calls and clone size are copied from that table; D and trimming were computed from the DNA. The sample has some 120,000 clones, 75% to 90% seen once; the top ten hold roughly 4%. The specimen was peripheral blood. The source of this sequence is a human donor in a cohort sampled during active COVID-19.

This chain's CDR3 is CASSRGQKNTEAFF. The DNA of the CDR3 is TGCGCCAGCAGCAGGGGACAGAAGAACACTGAAGCTTTCTTT. The gene calls are TRBV5-1 and TRBJ1-1, with 7 bases lining up with TRBD1. V dropped 4 bases and J dropped 1; count of bases not matched to a gene: 4. The length of the CDR3 is 14 residues. Germline loops: CDR1 SGHRS, CDR2 YFSETQ. The entire variable domain, with the rest obtained from reference TRBV5-1 and TRBJ1-1, is as follows: KAGVTQTPRYLIKTRGQQVTLSCSPISGHRSVSWYQQTPGQGLQFLFEYFSETQRNKGNFPGRFSGRQFSNSRSEMNVSTLELGDSALYLCASSRGQKNTEAFFGQGTRLTVV.